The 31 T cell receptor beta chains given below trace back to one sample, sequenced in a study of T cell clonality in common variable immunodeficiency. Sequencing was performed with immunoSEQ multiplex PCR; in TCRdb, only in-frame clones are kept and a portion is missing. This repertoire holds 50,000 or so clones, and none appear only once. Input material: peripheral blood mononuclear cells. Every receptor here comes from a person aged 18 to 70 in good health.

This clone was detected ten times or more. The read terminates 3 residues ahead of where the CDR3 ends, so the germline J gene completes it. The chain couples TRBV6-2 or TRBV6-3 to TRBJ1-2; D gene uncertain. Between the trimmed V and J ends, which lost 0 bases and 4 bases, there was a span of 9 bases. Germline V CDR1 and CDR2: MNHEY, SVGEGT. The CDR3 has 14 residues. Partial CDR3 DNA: TGTGCCAGCAGTTACTCGTCAGTGGCCTATGGC. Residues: CASSYSSVAYG. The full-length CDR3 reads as CASSYSSVAYGYTF.

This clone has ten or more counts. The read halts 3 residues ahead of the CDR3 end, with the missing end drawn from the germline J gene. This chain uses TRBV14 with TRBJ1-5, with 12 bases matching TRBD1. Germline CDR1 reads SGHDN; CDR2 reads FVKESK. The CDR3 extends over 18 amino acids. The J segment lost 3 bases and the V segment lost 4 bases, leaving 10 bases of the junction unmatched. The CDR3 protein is CASSPGDRGRLNNQPQHF. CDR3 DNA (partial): TGTGCCAGCAGCCCAGGGGACAGGGGGCGTTTGAACAATCAGCCC.

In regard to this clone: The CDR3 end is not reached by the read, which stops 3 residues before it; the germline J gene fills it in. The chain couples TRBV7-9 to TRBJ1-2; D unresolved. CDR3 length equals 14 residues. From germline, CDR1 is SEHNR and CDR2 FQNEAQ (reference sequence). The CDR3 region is CASSLTGSSYDYTF. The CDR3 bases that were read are TGTGCCAGCAGCTTAACGGGGTCTTCCTACGAC.

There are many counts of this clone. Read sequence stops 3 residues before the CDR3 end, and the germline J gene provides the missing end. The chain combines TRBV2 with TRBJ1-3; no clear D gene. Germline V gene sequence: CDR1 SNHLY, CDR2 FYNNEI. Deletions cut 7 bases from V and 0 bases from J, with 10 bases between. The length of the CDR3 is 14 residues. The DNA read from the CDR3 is TGTGCCAGCACTGCCAGATTCTCTGGAAACACC. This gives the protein CASTARFSGNT. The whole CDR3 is CASTARFSGNTIYF.

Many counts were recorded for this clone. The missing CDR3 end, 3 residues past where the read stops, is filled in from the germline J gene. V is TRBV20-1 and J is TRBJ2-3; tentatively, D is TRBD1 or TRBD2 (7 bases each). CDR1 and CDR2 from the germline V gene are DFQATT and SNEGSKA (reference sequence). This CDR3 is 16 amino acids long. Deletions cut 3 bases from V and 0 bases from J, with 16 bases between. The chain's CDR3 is CSARGEGDSSTDTQYF. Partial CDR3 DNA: TGCAGTGCTAGGGGGGAGGGGGACAGTAGCACAGATACG.

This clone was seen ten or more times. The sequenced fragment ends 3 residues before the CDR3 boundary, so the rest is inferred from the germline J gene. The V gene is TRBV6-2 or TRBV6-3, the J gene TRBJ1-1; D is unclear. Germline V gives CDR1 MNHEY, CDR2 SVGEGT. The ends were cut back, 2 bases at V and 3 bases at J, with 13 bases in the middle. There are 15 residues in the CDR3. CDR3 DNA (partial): TGTGCCAGCAGTTACGGCGGGGTAGGCTACACTGAA. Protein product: CASSYGGVGYTE. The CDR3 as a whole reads CASSYGGVGYTEAFF.

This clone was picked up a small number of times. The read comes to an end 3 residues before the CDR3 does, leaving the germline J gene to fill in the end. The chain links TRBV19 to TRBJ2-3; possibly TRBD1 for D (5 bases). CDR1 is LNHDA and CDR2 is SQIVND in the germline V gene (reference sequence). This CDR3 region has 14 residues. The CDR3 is CASSTGQGNQPQYF. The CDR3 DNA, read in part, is TGTGCCAGTAGTACGGGTCAGGGCAATCAGCCG. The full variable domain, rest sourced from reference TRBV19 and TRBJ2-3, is DGGITQSPKYLFRKEGQNVTLSCEQNLNHDAMYWYRQDPGQGLRLIYYSQIVNDFQKGDIAEGYSVSREKKESFPLTVTSAQKNPTAFYLCASSTGQGNQPQYFGPGTRLTVL.

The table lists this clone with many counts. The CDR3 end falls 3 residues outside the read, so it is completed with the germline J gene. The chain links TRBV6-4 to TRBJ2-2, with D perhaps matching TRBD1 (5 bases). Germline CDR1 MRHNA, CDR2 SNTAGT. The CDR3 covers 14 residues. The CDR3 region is CASSDNSGANVLFF. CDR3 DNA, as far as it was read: TGTGCCAGCAGTGACAACTCTGGGGCCAACGTG.

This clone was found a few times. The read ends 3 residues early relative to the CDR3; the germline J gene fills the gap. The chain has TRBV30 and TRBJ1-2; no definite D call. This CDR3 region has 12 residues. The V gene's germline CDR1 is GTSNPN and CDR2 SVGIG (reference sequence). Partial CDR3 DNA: TGTGCCTGGAGTACCGAGGGCCCTGAC. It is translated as CAWSTEGPD. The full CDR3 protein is CAWSTEGPDYTF. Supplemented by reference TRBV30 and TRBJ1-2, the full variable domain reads SQTIHQWPATLVQPVGSPLSLECTVEGTSNPNLYWYRQAAGRGLQLLFYSVGIGQISSEVPQNLSASRPQDRQFILSSKKLLLSDSGFYLCAWSTEGPDYTFGSGTRLTVV.

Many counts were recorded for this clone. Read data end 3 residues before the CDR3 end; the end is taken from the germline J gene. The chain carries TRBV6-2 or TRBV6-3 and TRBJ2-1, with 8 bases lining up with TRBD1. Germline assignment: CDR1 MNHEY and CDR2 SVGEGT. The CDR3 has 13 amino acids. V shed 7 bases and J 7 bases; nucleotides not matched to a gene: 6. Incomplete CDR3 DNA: TGTGCCAGCACAGGGGGCAATGGGAATGAG. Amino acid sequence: CASTGGNGNE. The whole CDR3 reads CASTGGNGNEQFF.

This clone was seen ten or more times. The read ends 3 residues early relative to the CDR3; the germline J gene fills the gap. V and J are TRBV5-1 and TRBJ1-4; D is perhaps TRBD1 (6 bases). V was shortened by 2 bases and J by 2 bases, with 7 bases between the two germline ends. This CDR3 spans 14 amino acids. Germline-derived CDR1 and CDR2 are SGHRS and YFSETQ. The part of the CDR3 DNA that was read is TGCGCCAGCAGCTTACAGGGCACTAATGAAAAA. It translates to CASSLQGTNEK. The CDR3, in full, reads CASSLQGTNEKLFF. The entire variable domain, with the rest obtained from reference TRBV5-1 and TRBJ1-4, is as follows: KAGVTQTPRYLIKTRGQQVTLSCSPISGHRSVSWYQQTPGQGLQFLFEYFSETQRNKGNFPGRFSGRQFSNSRSEMNVSTLELGDSALYLCASSLQGTNEKLFFGSGTQLSVL.

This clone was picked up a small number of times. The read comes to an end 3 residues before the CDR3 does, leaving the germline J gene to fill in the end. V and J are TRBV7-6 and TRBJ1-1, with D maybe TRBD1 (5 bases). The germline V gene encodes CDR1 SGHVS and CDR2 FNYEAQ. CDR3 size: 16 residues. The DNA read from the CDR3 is TGTGCCAGCAGCTTAGCGGTAGCGGGGGGAAACTACGAG. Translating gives CASSLAVAGGNYE. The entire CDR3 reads CASSLAVAGGNYEAFF.

CDR3 protein: CASSIEAGAGITEAFF. The covered CDR3 bases are TGTGCCAGTAGTATCGAAGCAGGAGCAGGGATCACTGAA. This sequence joins TRBV19 and TRBJ1-1, with D perhaps matching TRBD1 (5 bases). Read coverage stops 3 residues before the CDR3 terminus; the germline J gene supplies the remainder. In germline, CDR1 is LNHDA, CDR2 SQIVND (reference sequence). The ends were cut back, 3 bases at V and 4 bases at J, with 18 bases in the middle. This CDR3 has 16 amino acids. Complete variable domain (other parts from reference TRBV19 and TRBJ1-1): DGGITQSPKYLFRKEGQNVTLSCEQNLNHDAMYWYRQDPGQGLRLIYYSQIVNDFQKGDIAEGYSVSREKKESFPLTVTSAQKNPTAFYLCASSIEAGAGITEAFFGQGTRLTVV.

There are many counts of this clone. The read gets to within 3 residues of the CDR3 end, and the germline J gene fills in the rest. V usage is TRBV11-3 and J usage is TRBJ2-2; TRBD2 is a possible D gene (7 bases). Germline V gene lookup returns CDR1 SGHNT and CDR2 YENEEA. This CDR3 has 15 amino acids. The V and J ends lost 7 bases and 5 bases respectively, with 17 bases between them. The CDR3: CASTSRGGGTGELFF. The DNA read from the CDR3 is TGTGCCAGCACCTCCAGAGGGGGAGGGACCGGGGAG.

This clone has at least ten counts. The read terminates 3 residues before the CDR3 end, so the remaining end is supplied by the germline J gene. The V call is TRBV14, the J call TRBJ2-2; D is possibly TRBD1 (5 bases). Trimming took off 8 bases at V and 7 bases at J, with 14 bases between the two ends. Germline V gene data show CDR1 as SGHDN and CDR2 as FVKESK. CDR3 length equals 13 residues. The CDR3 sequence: CASDSSGHGELFF. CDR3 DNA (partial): TGTGCCAGCGATTCGTCAGGGCACGGGGAG.

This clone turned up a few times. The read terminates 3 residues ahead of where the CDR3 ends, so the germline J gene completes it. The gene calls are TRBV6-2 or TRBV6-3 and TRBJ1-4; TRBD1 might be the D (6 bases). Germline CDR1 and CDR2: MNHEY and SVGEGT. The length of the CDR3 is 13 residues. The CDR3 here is CASRGGRRSPLFF. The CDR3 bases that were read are TGTGCCAGCAGGGGGGGGCGACGGTCACCA.

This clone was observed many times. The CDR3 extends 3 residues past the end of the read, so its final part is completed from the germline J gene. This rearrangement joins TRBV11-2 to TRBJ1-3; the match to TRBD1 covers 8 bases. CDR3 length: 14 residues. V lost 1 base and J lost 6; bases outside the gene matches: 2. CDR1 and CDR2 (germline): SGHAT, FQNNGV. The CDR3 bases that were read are TGTGCCAGCAGCTTAGTGCAGGGGGCAAACACC. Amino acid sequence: CASSLVQGANT. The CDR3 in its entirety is CASSLVQGANTIYF.

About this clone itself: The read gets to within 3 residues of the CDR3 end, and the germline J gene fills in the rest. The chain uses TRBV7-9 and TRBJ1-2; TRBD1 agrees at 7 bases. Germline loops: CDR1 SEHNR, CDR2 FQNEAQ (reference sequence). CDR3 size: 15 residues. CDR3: CASSPGQEKFYDYTF. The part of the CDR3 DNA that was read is TGTGCCAGCAGCCCCGGACAGGAAAAATTCTACGAC.

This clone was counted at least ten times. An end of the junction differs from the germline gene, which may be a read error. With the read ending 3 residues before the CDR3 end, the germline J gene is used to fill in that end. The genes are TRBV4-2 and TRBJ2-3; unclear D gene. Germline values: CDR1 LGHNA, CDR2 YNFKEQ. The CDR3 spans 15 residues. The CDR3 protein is CASSPERSRTDTQYF. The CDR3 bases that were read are TGCGCCAGCAGCCCCGAGCGCTCCCGCACAGATACG.

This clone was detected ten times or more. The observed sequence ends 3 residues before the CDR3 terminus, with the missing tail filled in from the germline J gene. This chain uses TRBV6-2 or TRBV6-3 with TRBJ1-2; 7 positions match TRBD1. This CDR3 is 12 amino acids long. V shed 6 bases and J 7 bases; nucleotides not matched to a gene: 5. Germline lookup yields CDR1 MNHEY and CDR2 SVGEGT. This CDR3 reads CASRTGVFGYTF. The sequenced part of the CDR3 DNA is TGTGCCAGCAGAACAGGGGTGTTTGGC.

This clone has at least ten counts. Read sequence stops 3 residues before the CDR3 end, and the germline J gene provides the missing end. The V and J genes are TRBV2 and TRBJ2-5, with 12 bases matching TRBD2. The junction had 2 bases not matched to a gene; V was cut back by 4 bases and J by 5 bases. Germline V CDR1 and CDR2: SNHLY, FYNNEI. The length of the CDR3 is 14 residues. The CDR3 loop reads CASSGLAGVETQYF. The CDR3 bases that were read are TGTGCCAGCAGTGGACTAGCGGGGGTTGAGACC.

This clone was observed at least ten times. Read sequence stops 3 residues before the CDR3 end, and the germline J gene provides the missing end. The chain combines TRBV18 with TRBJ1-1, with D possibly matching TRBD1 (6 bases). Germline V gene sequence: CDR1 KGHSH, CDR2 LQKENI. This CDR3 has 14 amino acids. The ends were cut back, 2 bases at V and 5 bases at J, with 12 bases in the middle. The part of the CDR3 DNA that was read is TGTGCCAGCTCACCAGGGGGCCCCAGGACTGAA. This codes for CASSPGGPRTE. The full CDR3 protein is CASSPGGPRTEAFF.

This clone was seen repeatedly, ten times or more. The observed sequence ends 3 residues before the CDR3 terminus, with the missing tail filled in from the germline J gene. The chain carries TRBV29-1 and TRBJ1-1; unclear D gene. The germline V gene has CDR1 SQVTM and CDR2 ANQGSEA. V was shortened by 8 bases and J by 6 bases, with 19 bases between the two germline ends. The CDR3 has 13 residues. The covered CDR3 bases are TGCAGCCTATCTTGGGCCGGAGGTTCTGAA. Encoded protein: CSLSWAGGSE. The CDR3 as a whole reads CSLSWAGGSEAFF.

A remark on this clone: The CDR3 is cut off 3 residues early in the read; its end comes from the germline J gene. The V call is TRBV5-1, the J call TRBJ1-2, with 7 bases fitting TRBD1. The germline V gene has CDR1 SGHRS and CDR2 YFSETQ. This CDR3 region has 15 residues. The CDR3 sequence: CASSFSTGAYNDYTF. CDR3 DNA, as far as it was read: TGCGCCAGCAGCTTTAGTACAGGGGCCTACAATGAC.

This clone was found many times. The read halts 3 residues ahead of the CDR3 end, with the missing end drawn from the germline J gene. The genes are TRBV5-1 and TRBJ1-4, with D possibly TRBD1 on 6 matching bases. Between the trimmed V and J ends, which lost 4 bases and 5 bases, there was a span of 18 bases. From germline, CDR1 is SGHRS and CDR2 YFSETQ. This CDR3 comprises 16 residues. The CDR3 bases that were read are TGCGCCAGCAGCCAGGGGACGTCGGCTACAAATGAAAAA. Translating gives CASSQGTSATNEK. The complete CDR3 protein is CASSQGTSATNEKLFF.

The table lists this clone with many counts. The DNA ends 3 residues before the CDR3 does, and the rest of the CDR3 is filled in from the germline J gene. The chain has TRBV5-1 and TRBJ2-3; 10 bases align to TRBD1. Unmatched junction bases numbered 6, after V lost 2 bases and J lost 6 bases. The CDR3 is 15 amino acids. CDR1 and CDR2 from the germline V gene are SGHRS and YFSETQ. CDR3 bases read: TGCGCCAGCAGCTTTACCGGGACAGGGGCCGATACG. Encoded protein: CASSFTGTGADT. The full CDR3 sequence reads CASSFTGTGADTQYF.

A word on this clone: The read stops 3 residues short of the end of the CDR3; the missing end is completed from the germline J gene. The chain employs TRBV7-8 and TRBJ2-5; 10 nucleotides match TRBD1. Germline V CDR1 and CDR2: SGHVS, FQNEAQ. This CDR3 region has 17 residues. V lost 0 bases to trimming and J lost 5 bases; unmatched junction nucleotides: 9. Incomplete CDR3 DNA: TGTGCCAGCAGCTTAGCAGCGGGGACAGGGGCGGTGGAGACC. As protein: CASSLAAGTGAVET. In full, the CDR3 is CASSLAAGTGAVETQYF.

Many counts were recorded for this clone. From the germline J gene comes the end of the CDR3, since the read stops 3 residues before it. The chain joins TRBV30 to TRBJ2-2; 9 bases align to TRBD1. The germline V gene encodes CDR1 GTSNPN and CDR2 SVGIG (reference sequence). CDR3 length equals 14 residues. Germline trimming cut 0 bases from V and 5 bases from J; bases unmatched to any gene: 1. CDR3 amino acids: CAWSVGQGTGELFF. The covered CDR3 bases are TGTGCCTGGAGTGTGGGACAGGGAACCGGGGAG.

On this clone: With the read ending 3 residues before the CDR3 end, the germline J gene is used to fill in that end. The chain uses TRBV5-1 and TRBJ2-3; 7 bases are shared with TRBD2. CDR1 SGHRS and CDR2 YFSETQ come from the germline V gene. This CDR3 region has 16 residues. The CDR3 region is CASSLSLTGGSEAQYF. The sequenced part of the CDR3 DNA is TGCGCCAGCAGCTTGTCATTAACCGGGGGGTCCGAGGCG.

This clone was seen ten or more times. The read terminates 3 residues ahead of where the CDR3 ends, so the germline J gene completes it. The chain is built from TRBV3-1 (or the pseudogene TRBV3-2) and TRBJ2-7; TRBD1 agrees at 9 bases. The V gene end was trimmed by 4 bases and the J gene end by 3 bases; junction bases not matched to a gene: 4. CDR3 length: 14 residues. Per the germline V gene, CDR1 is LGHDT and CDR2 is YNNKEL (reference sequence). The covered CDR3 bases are TGTGCCAGCAGCCTGGGACAGGGAAGCTACGAG. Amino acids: CASSLGQGSYE. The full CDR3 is CASSLGQGSYEQYF.

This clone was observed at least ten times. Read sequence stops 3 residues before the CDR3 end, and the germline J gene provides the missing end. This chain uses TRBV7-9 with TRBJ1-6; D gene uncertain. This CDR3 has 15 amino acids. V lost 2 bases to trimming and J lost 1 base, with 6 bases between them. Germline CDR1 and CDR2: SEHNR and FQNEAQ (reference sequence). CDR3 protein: CASSLTASYNSPLHF. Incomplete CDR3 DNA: TGTGCCAGCAGCTTAACAGCTTCCTATAATTCACCC.